The 17 T cell receptor beta chains reported below all come from one sample, sequenced in a study of T cell responses to AZD1222 COVID-19 vaccine. Only in-frame clones appear in the TCRdb table, and some are missing; sequencing was by immunoSEQ multiplex PCR. The sample holds around 100,000 clones, 88% seen once. The sequencing used peripheral blood, collected on day 0 of AZD1222 vaccination. These receptors were obtained from an adult in good health.

V usage is TRBV7-2 and J usage is TRBJ1-4; no definite D call. CDR3 size: 15 residues. Between the trimmed V and J ends, which lost 1 base and 4 bases, there was a span of 10 bases. Germline loops: CDR1 SGHTA, CDR2 FQGNSA. CDR3 amino acids: CASSLVRGRNEKLFF. In nucleotides, the CDR3 is TGTGCCAGCAGCTTAGTGCGGGGTCGTAATGAAAAACTGTTTTTT.

The sample holds a few counts of this clone. The rearrangement links TRBV28 to TRBJ1-5; no firm D call. CDR3 length: 12 residues. V lost 2 bases and J lost 7, with 6 bases in between. Germline V gives CDR1 MDHEN, CDR2 SYDVKM. CDR3 DNA: TGTGCCAGCAGTTTAAGAGGACAGCCCCAGCATTTT. Residues: CASSLRGQPQHF.

The V and J genes are TRBV4-3 and TRBJ2-5; 7 positions agree with TRBD1. The ends lost 0 bases at V and 4 bases at J; junction bases unmatched: 8. Germline CDR1 and CDR2: LGHNA and YSLEER. The CDR3 covers 16 residues. CDR3 sequence reads: CASSQDFGQVGETQYF. Here the CDR3 DNA reads TGCGCCAGCAGCCAAGACTTCGGACAGGTTGGAGAGACCCAGTACTTC.

V and J are TRBV27 and TRBJ2-1, with 7 bases lining up with TRBD2. This CDR3 region has 14 residues. CDR1 and CDR2 (germline): MNHEY, SMNVEV (reference sequence). V was pared by 6 bases and J by 7 bases, with 9 bases of the junction left unmatched. CDR3 DNA sequence: TGTGCCAGCAGAGAACGGGGGGTAGAAAATGAGCAGTTCTTC. Amino acid sequence: CASRERGVENEQFF.

The chain is built from TRBV2 and TRBJ1-2; possible D gene TRBD1, 6 bases. The CDR3 is 13 amino acids. Germline V CDR1 and CDR2: SNHLY, FYNNEI. Deletions cut 6 bases from V and 6 bases from J, with 14 bases between. The CDR3 bases are TGTGCCAGCAGGCCAGACAGGTTAAATGGCTACACCTTC. It encodes CASRPDRLNGYTF. Together with reference TRBV2 and TRBJ1-2, the CDR3 gives the full variable domain: EPEVTQTPSHQVTQMGQEVILRCVPISNHLYFYWYRQILGQKVEFLVSFYNNEISEKSEIFDDQFSVERPDGSNFTLKIRSTKLEDSAMYFCASRPDRLNGYTFGSGTRLTVV.

The genes are TRBV19 and TRBJ2-3; 9 bases agree with TRBD1. Trimming at V came to 4 bases and at J to 0 bases, leaving 8 bases not matched to a gene. The CDR3 loop spans 17 amino acids. The germline V gene encodes CDR1 LNHDA and CDR2 SQIVND (reference sequence). DNA of the CDR3: TGTGCCAGTAGTACCCAGCCGGGACAGGGAAGCACAGATACGCAGTATTTT. It translates to CASSTQPGQGSTDTQYF.

The V gene is TRBV6-4, the J gene TRBJ1-1, with unresolved D. Germline V CDR1 and CDR2: MRHNA, SNTAGT. V shed 0 bases and J shed 4 bases, with 6 bases lying between them. The CDR3 extends over 13 amino acids. CDR3 in DNA: TGTGCCAGCAGTGACTCCGCAGGCACTGAAGCTTTCTTT. This translates into CASSDSAGTEAFF.

The V gene is TRBV21-1, the J gene TRBJ1-4. TRBV21-1 is marked as a pseudogene. This CDR3 spans 15 amino acids. The chain's CDR3 is CASSIRDSTNEKLFF. Here the CDR3 DNA reads TGTGCCAGCAGCATACGGGACTCAACTAATGAAAAACTGTTTTTT.

V gene TRBV5-5 combines with J gene TRBJ2-5; the match to TRBD1 covers 10 bases. The CDR3 totals 15 residues. Germline values: CDR1 SGHKS, CDR2 YYEKEE (reference sequence). Germline trimming cut 4 bases from V and 0 bases from J; bases unmatched to any gene: 3. CDR3 nucleotide sequence: TGTGCCAGCAGCACGGGACAGGGGTACCAAGAGACCCAGTACTTC. This encodes CASSTGQGYQETQYF.

The chain carries TRBV18 and TRBJ2-3; D remains unclear. Germline V CDR1 and CDR2: KGHSH, LQKENI. The CDR3 totals 12 residues. Deletions cut 3 bases from V and 5 bases from J, with 6 bases between. The CDR3 protein is CASSPLLDTQYF. The CDR3 DNA follows: TGTGCCAGCTCACCTTTACTAGATACGCAGTATTTT.

This clone has a handful of counts. This sequence joins TRBV5-6 and TRBJ2-1, with 8 bases matching TRBD2. The trim removed 0 bases at V and 4 bases at J, leaving 9 bases unmatched. The CDR3 spans 17 residues. Germline V gene data show CDR1 as SGHDT and CDR2 as YYEEEE. DNA of the CDR3: TGTGCCAGCAGCTTGGAATGGGGGACTAGAGTGTACAATGAGCAGTTCTTC. Amino acids: CASSLEWGTRVYNEQFF.

The CDR3 here is CAGRTGIVGEQYF. CDR3 sequence (DNA): TGTGCCGGACGGACAGGAATCGTGGGGGAGCAGTACTTC. The V gene is TRBV5-4, the J gene TRBJ2-7; TRBD1 agrees at 7 bases. This CDR3 is 13 amino acids long. Germline V lookup: CDR1 SGHNT, CDR2 YYREEE (reference sequence). The J segment lost 7 bases and the V segment lost 10 bases, leaving 14 bases of the junction unmatched.

This chain uses TRBV6-5 with TRBJ2-1; weak D call: TRBD2 (5 bases). The V end lost 6 bases, the J end lost 2 bases, and 11 bases lay between the germline ends. This CDR3 contains 14 residues. In germline, CDR1 is MNHEY, CDR2 SVGAGI. The CDR3 DNA follows: TGTGCCAGCAGCCGAAGAGGGCCCTACAATGAGCAGTTCTTC. It specifies CASSRRGPYNEQFF.

The rearrangement uses TRBV5-4 and TRBJ2-1, with a weak D call TRBD1 (6 bases). The CDR3 runs to 16 residues. Trimming pared 1 base from V and 9 bases from J, leaving 20 bases between. Germline lookup yields CDR1 SGHNT and CDR2 YYREEE (reference sequence). The CDR3 bases are TGTGCCAGCAGCTTGCAAGGGGGTATCGGTAGGGGTGAGCAGTTCTTC. This codes for CASSLQGGIGRGEQFF.

This clone has just one count. The gene calls are TRBV7-8 and TRBJ2-7; possibly TRBD1 for D (7 bases). The length of the CDR3 is 18 residues. The germline CDR1 and CDR2 sequences are SGHVS and FQNEAQ. V was clipped by 6 bases and J by 5 bases, with 29 bases between them. This CDR3 is CASRPRAGGPIKNNEQYF. CDR3 in DNA: TGTGCCAGCAGACCCAGGGCAGGGGGGCCTATAAAAAATAACGAGCAGTACTTC.

The chain joins TRBV9 to TRBJ2-5, with 8 bases that match TRBD2. J lost 5 bases, V lost 4 bases, and 13 bases had no gene match. The CDR3 is 16 amino acids. Germline loops: CDR1 SGDLS, CDR2 YYNGEE. In nucleotides, the CDR3 is TGTGCCAGCAGCCCGACGGGTAGCGGGGTAGGGGAGACCCAGTACTTC. Its translation: CASSPTGSGVGETQYF.

The chain employs TRBV19 and TRBJ1-5; unclear D gene. The CDR3 has 14 residues. V shed 2 bases and J shed 3 bases, with 8 bases lying between them. The germline gives CDR1 LNHDA, CDR2 SQIVND (reference sequence). CDR3: CASSINEVNQPQHF. In nucleotides, the CDR3 is TGTGCCAGTAGTATAAATGAGGTCAATCAGCCCCAGCATTTT. The full variable domain, in which reference TRBV19 and TRBJ1-5 provide the parts outside the CDR3, is DGGITQSPKYLFRKEGQNVTLSCEQNLNHDAMYWYRQDPGQGLRLIYYSQIVNDFQKGDIAEGYSVSREKKESFPLTVTSAQKNPTAFYLCASSINEVNQPQHFGDGTRLSIL.